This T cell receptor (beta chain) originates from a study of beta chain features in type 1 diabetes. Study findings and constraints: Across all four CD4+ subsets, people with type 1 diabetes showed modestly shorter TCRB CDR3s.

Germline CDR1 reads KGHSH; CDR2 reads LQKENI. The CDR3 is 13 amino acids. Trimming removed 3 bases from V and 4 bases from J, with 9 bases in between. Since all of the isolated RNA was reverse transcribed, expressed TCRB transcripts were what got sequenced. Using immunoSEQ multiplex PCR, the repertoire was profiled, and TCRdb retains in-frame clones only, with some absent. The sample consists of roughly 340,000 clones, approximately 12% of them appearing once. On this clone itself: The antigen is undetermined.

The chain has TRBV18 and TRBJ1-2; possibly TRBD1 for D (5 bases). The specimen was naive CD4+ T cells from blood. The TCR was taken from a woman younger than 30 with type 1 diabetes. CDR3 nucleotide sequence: TGTGCCAGCTCACCCGACGGGGGCTATGGCTACACCTTC. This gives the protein CASSPDGGYGYTF.